This TCR beta chain was captured by sequencing in a study of T cells in Graves' hyperthyroidism and ophthalmopathy. The CDR3 extends over 16 amino acids. Germline CDR1 and CDR2: MRHNA and SNTAGT. The V segment lost 4 bases and the J segment 2 bases; nucleotides outside the gene matches: 6. This clonotype was recorded many times. Amplification yielded TCR beta CDR3 regions, with RNA transcripts as the source. Initially, a first-round RT-PCR of the TCR CDR3 employed the HTBI primer set. TCRdb reprocessed the multiplex PCR reads with MiXCR, giving one entry per CDR3 protein. This sample has 400,000 or so distinct CDR3 sequences, with about 14% found just once. Uncontrolled infection, other autoimmune disease, pregnancy or lactation excluded patients.

The sequencing sample was made of blood. The gene calls are TRBV6-4 and TRBJ2-3; TRBD2 matches 10 bases. The TCR originated in a woman in her twenties or thirties with Graves' ophthalmopathy. The CDR3 DNA follows: TGTGCCAGCAGTGTGGAAGCGGGGGGGCCCACAGATACGCAGTATTTT. Its translation is CASSVEAGGPTDTQYF.